The source of this T cell receptor (beta chain) is a study of cytomegalovirus exposure and HLA in healthy donors. A multiplex PCR was run with 60 Vbeta primers and 13 Jbeta primers. Method: immunoSEQ multiplex PCR; TCRdb's copy keeps in-frame clones and lacks some. The sample gives 60,000 or so clones, 85% of which show up once; around 10% is in the top ten. The CDR3 is made up of 12 amino acids. Trimming shortened V by 7 bases and J by 10 bases, and 14 bases separated the two germline ends. From germline, CDR1 is MNHNS and CDR2 SASEGT. Study findings and constraints: In an earlier analysis, most TCR beta V segments were productive about 87% or about 30% of the time.

This clone has just one count. The antigen is undetermined. The origin of this receptor is a female donor in good health and CMV-seronegative. The chain uses TRBV6-1 and TRBJ2-1; D remains ambiguous. Material for sequencing was PBMCs. The CDR3 coding sequence is TGTGCCAGCAAAGGCTTACTGGAGGAGCAGTTCTTC. This translates into CASKGLLEEQFF.